This T cell receptor (beta chain) was identified during a study of cytotoxic CD8 clonotypes in ibrutinib-treated CLL. Study in general: Within the patient group, ten to twelve were relapsed/refractory and fewer than 16 treatment-naive, and around 17 were IGHV unmutated. Samples showed on average around 260,000 productive templates and 94,082 productive rearrangements.

Clones were read by immunoSEQ multiplex PCR, and TCRdb kept only the in-frame ones, dropping some. The sample shows fewer than 90,000 clones, about 82% of them seen only once. Study results and caveats: At the start, clonality exceeded age-matched healthy donors and followed circulating CD8+ T-cell counts.

For this clone: Its antigen is unknown.

The CDR3 contains 14 residues. Germline V gene sequence: CDR1 SQVTM, CDR2 ANQGSEA. V was clipped by 4 bases and J by 6 bases, with 17 bases between them. Sequencing was performed on PBMCs, taken before ibrutinib treatment. The V and J genes are TRBV29-1 and TRBJ2-3, with a weak D call TRBD1 (6 bases). This TCR was recovered from a human donor with chronic lymphocytic leukemia. The CDR3 sequence: CSVVSTGFLDTQYF. The CDR3 bases are TGCAGCGTTGTCAGTACAGGGTTTTTGGATACGCAGTATTTT.